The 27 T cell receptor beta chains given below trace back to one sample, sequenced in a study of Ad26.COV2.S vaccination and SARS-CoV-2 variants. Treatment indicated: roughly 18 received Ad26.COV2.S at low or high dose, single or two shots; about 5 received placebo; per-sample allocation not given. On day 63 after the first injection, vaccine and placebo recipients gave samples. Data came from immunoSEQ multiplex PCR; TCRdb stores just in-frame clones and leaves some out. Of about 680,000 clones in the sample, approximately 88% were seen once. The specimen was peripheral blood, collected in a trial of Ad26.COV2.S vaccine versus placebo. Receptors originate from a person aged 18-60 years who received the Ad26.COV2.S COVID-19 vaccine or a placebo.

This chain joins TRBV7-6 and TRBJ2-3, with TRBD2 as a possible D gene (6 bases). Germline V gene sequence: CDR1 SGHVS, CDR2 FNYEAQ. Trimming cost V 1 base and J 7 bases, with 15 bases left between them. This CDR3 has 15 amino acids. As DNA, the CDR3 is TGTGCCAGCAGCTTAGATGAGGGAGGAGGAAATACGCAGTATTTT. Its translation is CASSLDEGGGNTQYF.

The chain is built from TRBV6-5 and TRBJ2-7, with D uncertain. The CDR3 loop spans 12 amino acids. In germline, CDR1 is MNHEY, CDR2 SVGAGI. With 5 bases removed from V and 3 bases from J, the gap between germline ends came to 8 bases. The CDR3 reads CASSPLNYEQYF. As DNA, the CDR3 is TGTGCCAGCAGTCCCCTCAACTACGAGCAGTACTTC.

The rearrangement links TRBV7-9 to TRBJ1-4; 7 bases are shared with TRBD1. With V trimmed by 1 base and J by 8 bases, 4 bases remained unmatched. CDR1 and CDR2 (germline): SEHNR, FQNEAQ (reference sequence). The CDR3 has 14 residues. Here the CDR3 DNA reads TGTGCCAGCAGCTTAGGACAGGGAGAGGAAAAACTGTTTTTT. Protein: CASSLGQGEEKLFF.

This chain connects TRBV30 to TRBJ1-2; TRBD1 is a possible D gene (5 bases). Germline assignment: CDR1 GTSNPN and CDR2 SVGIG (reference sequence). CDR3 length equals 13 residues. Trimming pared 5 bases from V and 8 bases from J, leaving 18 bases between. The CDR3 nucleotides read TGTGCCTGGGGGCGCGGGGCTATGGAGGGCTACACCTTC. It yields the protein CAWGRGAMEGYTF.

The CDR3 DNA sequence: TGCGCCAGCAGCCCCGGGACCTACTCCCCCGATACGCAGTATTTT. Its translation: CASSPGTYSPDTQYF. V gene TRBV5-1 combines with J gene TRBJ2-3; D is perhaps TRBD1 or TRBD2 (5 bases each). The germline V gene has CDR1 SGHRS and CDR2 YFSETQ. CDR3 length equals 15 residues. V was cut by 4 bases and J by 6 bases, with 18 bases left in between.

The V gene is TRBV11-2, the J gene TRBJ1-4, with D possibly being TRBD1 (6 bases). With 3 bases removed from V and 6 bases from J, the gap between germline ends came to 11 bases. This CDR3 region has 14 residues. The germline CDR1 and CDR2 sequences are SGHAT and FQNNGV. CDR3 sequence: CASSLRGVDEKLFF. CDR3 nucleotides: TGTGCCAGCAGCTTGAGGGGGGTAGATGAAAAACTGTTTTTT.

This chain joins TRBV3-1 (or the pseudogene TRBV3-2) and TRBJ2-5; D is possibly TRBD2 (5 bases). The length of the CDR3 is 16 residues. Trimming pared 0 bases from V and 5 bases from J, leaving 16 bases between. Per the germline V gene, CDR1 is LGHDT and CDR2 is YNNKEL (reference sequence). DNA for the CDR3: TGTGCCAGCAGCCAAGAAGGTGGACTCACGGGGGAGACCCAGTACTTC. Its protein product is CASSQEGGLTGETQYF.

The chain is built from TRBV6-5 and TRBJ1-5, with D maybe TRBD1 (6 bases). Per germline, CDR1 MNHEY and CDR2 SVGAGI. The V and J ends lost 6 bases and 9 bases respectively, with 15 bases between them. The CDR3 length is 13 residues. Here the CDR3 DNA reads TGTGCCAGCAGACCGACAGGCCAGGGGCCCCAGCATTTT. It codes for CASRPTGQGPQHF.

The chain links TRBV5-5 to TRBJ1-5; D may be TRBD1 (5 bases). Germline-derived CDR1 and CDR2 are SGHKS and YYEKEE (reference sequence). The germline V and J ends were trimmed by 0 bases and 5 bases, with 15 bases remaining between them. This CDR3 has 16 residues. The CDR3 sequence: CASSLGPGVVDQPQHF. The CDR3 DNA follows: TGTGCCAGCAGCTTGGGCCCGGGGGTGGTCGATCAGCCCCAGCATTTT. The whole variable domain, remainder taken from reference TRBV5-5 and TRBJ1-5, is DAGVTQSPTHLIKTRGQQVTLRCSPISGHKSVSWYQQVLGQGPQFIFQYYEKEERGRGNFPDRFSARQFPNYSSELNVNALLLGDSALYLCASSLGPGVVDQPQHFGDGTRLSIL.

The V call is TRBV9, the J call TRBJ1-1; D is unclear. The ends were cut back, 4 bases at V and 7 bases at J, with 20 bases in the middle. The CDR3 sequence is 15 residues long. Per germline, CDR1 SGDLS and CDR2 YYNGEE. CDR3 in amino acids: CASSPRTVPLFEAFF. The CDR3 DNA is TGTGCCAGCAGCCCTCGAACAGTGCCGCTATTTGAAGCTTTCTTT. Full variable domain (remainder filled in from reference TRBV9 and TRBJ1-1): DSGVTQTPKHLITATGQRVTLRCSPRSGDLSVYWYQQSLDQGLQFLIQYYNGEERAKGNILERFSAQQFPDLHSELNLSSLELGDSALYFCASSPRTVPLFEAFFGQGTRLTVV.

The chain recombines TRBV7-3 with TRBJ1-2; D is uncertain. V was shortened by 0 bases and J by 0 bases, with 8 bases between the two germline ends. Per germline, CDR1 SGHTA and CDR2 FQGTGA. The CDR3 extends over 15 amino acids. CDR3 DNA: TGTGCCAGCAGCTTAACTGGCGCTCCTAACTATGGCTACACCTTC. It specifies CASSLTGAPNYGYTF.

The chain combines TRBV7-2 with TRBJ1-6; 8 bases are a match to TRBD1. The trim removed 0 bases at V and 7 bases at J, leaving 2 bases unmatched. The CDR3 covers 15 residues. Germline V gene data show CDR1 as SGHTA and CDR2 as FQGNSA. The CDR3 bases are TGTGCCAGCAGCTTAGCGGGACAGGTGAATTCACCCCTCCACTTT. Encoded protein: CASSLAGQVNSPLHF. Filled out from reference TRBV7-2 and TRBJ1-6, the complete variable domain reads GAGVSQSPSNKVTEKGKDVELRCDPISGHTALYWYRQSLGQGLEFLIYFQGNSAPDKSGLPSDRFSAERTGGSVSTLTIQRTQQEDSAVYLCASSLAGQVNSPLHFGNGTRLTVT.

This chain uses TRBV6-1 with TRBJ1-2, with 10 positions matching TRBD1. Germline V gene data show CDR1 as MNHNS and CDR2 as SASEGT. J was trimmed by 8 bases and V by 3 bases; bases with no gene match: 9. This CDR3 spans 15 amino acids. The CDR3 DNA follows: TGTGCCAGCAGTGACCCGGGACAGGGGAGGGAGGGCTACACCTTC. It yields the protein CASSDPGQGREGYTF.

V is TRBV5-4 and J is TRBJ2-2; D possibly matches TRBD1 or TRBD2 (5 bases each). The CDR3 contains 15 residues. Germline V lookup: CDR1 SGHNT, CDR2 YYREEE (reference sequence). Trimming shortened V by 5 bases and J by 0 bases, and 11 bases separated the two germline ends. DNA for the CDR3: TGTGCCAGCAGTCGGGACCCCTCGAACACCGGGGAGCTGTTTTTT. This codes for CASSRDPSNTGELFF.

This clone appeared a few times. The CDR3 DNA sequence: TGCGCCATCTCAGGACTAGCGGGAATGTCGGACGAGCAGTACTTC. It translates to CAISGLAGMSDEQYF. This sequence joins TRBV10-2 and TRBJ2-7; 12 nucleotides line up with TRBD2. CDR1 and CDR2 (germline): WSHSY, SAAADI. The CDR3 has 15 amino acids. With 10 bases clipped from V and 5 bases from J, the junction kept 12 bases outside the gene matches.

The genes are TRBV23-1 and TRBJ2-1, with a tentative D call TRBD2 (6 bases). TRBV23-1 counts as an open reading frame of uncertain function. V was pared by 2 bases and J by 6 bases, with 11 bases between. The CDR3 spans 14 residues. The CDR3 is CASSQRGRINEQFF. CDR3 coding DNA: TGCGCCAGCAGTCAACGGGGGAGGATCAATGAGCAGTTCTTC.

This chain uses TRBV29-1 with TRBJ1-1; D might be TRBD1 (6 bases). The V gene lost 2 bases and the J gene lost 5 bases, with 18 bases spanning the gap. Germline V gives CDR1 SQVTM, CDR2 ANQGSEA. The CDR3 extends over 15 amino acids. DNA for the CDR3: TGCAGCGTTGAATTGGGTGGGGGGCGCGGGACTGAAGCTTTCTTT. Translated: CSVELGGGRGTEAFF.

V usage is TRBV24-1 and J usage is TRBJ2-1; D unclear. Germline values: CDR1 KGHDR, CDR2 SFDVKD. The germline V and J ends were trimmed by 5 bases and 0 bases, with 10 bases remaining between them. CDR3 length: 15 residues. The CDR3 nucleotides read TGTGCCACCAGTGGCCCGGAAGACTCCTACAATGAGCAGTTCTTC. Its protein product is CATSGPEDSYNEQFF.

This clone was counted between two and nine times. CDR3 amino acids: CASSSTAANYGYTF. The CDR3 DNA sequence: TGTGCCAGCAGCTCGACAGCTGCTAACTATGGCTACACCTTC. The V call is TRBV7-9, the J call TRBJ1-2; D possibly corresponds to TRBD1 (5 bases). This CDR3 is 14 amino acids long. Trimming shortened V by 4 bases and J by 0 bases, and 9 bases separated the two germline ends. Per the germline V gene, CDR1 is SEHNR and CDR2 is FQNEAQ (reference sequence).

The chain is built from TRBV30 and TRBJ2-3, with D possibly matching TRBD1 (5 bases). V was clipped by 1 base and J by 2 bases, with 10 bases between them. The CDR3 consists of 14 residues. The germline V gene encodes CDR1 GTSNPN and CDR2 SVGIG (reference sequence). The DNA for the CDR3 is TGTGCCTGGAGTGCGCAGGGTAACACAGATACGCAGTATTTT. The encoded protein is CAWSAQGNTDTQYF.

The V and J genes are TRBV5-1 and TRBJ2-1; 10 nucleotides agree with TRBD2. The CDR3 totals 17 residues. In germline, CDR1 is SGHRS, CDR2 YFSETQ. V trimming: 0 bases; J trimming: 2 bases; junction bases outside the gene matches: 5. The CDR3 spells CASSLEPSGRTYNEQFF. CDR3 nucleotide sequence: TGCGCCAGCAGCTTGGAACCTAGCGGGAGAACCTACAATGAGCAGTTCTTC. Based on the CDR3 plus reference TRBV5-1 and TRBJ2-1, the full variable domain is KAGVTQTPRYLIKTRGQQVTLSCSPISGHRSVSWYQQTPGQGLQFLFEYFSETQRNKGNFPGRFSGRQFSNSRSEMNVSTLELGDSALYLCASSLEPSGRTYNEQFFGPGTRLTVL.

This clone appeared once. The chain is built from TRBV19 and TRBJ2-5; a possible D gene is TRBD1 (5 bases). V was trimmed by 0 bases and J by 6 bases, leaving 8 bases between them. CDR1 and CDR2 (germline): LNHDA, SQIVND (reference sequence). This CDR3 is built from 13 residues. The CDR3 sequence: CASSIETAKTQYF. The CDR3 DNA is TGTGCCAGTAGTATAGAGACAGCGAAGACCCAGTACTTC.

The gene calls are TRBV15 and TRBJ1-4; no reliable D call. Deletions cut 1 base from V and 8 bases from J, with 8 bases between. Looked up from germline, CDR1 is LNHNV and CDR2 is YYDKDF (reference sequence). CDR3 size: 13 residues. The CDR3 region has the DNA TGTGCCACCAGCAGAGTCCTGGGCGAAAAACTGTTTTTT. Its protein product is CATSRVLGEKLFF.

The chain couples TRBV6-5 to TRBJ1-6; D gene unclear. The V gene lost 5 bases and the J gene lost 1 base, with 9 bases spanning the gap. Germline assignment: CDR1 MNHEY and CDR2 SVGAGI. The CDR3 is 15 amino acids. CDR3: CASSTLGSYNSPLHF. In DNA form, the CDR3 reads TGTGCCAGCAGTACGCTCGGGTCCTATAATTCACCCCTCCACTTT.

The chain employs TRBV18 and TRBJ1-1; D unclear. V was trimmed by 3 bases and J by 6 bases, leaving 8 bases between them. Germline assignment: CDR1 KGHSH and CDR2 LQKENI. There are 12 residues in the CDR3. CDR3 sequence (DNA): TGTGCCAGCTCACCCGAGGGAGCTGAAGCTTTCTTT. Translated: CASSPEGAEAFF.

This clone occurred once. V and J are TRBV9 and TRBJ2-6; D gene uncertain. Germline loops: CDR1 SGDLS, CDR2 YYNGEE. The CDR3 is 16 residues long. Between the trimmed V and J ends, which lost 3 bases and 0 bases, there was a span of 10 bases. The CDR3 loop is CASSGTQHSGANVLTF. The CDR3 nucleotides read TGTGCCAGCAGCGGAACACAGCACTCTGGGGCCAACGTCCTGACTTTC.

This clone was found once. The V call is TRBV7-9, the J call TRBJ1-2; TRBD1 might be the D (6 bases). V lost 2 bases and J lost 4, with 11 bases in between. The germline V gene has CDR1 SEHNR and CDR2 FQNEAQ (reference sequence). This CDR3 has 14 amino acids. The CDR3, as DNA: TGTGCCAGCAGCTTAAACTGGGGGGCCTATGGCTACACCTTC. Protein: CASSLNWGAYGYTF.